Shown below are 27 T cell receptor beta chains from a single sample sequenced in a study of T-cell memory formation after mild COVID-19. TCRdb itself ran the 5' RACE reads through MiXCR, one entry per CDR3 protein. The table includes about 340,000 distinct CDR3 sequences, roughly 20% detected once. The source material was PBMCs or a T cell subset sorted from them (not recorded which). These receptors came from a man aged 18 to 29 who had mild COVID-19 (a few samples of this study predate the infection). Cell type and time point are not known.

This sequence joins TRBV6-2 or TRBV6-3 and TRBJ1-1; TRBD1 might be the D (5 bases). The V end lost 5 bases, the J end lost 5 bases, and 15 bases lay between the germline ends. The CDR3 extends over 14 amino acids. CDR1 MNHEY and CDR2 SVGEGT come from the germline V gene. In nucleotides, the CDR3 is TGTGCCAGCAGTCGGGGCGGGCCGCGGACTGAAGCTTTCTTT. Amino acid sequence: CASSRGGPRTEAFF.

The V and J genes are TRBV29-1 and TRBJ2-1; D tentatively reads TRBD1 or TRBD2 (5 bases each). The germline V and J ends were trimmed by 5 bases and 8 bases, with 19 bases remaining between them. Looked up from germline, CDR1 is SQVTM and CDR2 is ANQGSEA. This CDR3 contains 14 residues. CDR3 protein: CSVRTAGSGDEQFF. As DNA, the CDR3 is TGCAGCGTTAGGACTGCAGGGTCTGGCGATGAGCAGTTCTTC.

This chain joins TRBV2 and TRBJ2-7; D perhaps matches TRBD1 (6 bases). Germline V CDR1 and CDR2: SNHLY, FYNNEI. Trimming took off 6 bases at V and 4 bases at J, with 16 bases between the two ends. The CDR3 runs 14 residues. CDR3 in amino acids: CASRALQGHYEQYF. As DNA, the CDR3 is TGTGCCAGCAGAGCCCTGCAGGGGCATTACGAGCAGTACTTC. Together with reference TRBV2 and TRBJ2-7, the CDR3 gives the full variable domain: EPEVTQTPSHQVTQMGQEVILRCVPISNHLYFYWYRQILGQKVEFLVSFYNNEISEKSEIFDDQFSVERPDGSNFTLKIRSTKLEDSAMYFCASRALQGHYEQYFGPGTRLTVT.

This clonotype was observed a few times. The V gene is TRBV7-2, the J gene TRBJ2-1; weak D call: TRBD2 (7 bases). CDR3 length: 16 amino acids. V dropped 2 bases and J dropped 4 bases, with 15 bases sitting between them. Germline V CDR1 and CDR2: SGHTA, FQGNSA. CDR3 nucleotides: TGTGCCAGCAGCTTAACCGCGGGGGCCATATACAATGAGCAGTTCTTC. Amino acid sequence: CASSLTAGAIYNEQFF.

This clonotype was seen more than once but under ten times. The chain carries TRBV15 and TRBJ2-3; no firm D call. V shed 2 bases and J shed 4 bases, with 10 bases lying between them. Germline CDR1 LNHNV, CDR2 YYDKDF (reference sequence). This CDR3 comprises 14 residues. The CDR3 nucleotides read TGTGCCACCAGCAGAAGGCAGGCTTCAGATACGCAGTATTTT. It encodes CATSRRQASDTQYF.

This clonotype was seen a handful of times. This chain connects TRBV6-2 or TRBV6-3 to TRBJ1-2; D might be TRBD1 (5 bases). The CDR3 totals 13 residues. V was clipped by 6 bases and J by 5 bases, with 13 bases between them. The germline V gene encodes CDR1 MNHEY and CDR2 SVGEGT. The CDR3 spells CASSYRDLYGYTF. The CDR3 nucleotides are TGTGCCAGCAGCTACCGGGACCTTTATGGCTACACCTTC.

The table lists this clonotype with a few counts. The rearrangement uses TRBV7-6 and TRBJ2-2; 12 bases are a match to TRBD2. J was trimmed by 2 bases and V by 5 bases; bases with no gene match: 6. The CDR3 spans 17 residues. Germline V gene data show CDR1 as SGHVS and CDR2 as FNYEAQ. This CDR3 reads CASSVGLAGINTGELFF. For the CDR3, the DNA is TGTGCCAGCAGCGTCGGACTAGCGGGGATCAACACCGGGGAGCTGTTTTTT. The full variable domain, with the rest looked up from reference TRBV7-6 and TRBJ2-2, is GAGVSQSPRYKVTKRGQDVALRCDPISGHVSLYWYRQALGQGPEFLTYFNYEAQQDKSGLPNDRFSAERPEGSISTLTIQRTEQRDSAMYRCASSVGLAGINTGELFFGEGSRLTVL.

The chain employs TRBV3-1 and TRBJ1-1, with D possibly TRBD1 on 6 matching bases. The CDR3 is made up of 15 amino acids. The V gene's germline CDR1 is LGHDT and CDR2 YNNKEL (reference sequence). The germline V and J ends were trimmed by 1 base and 1 base, with 10 bases remaining between them. The CDR3 DNA sequence: TGTGCCAGCAGCCAAGTCCGGGGGCGGAACACTGAAGCTTTCTTT. Translating it yields CASSQVRGRNTEAFF.

V and J are TRBV5-6 and TRBJ2-3, with D perhaps matching TRBD2 (5 bases). CDR3 length equals 14 residues. V lost 0 bases and J 5 bases, leaving 10 bases between the germline ends. CDR1 SGHDT and CDR2 YYEEEE come from the germline V gene. CDR3 bases: TGTGCCAGCAGCTTGGCCGGACGGGGAGATACGCAGTATTTT. It codes for CASSLAGRGDTQYF.

V is TRBV4-1 and J is TRBJ2-3; 10 positions agree with TRBD2. CDR3 size: 16 residues. J was trimmed by 0 bases and V by 3 bases; bases with no gene match: 3. From germline, CDR1 is MGHRA and CDR2 YSYEKL. CDR3: CASSHLSGGSTDTQYF. The CDR3 bases are TGCGCCAGCAGCCACCTTAGCGGGGGGAGCACAGATACGCAGTATTTT.

V and J are TRBV20-1 and TRBJ2-5, with D unresolved. The germline V gene encodes CDR1 DFQATT and CDR2 SNEGSKA (reference sequence). V was clipped by 4 bases and J by 5 bases, with 17 bases between them. This CDR3 is 14 amino acids long. DNA of the CDR3: TGCAGTGCTACAGTATGGCCCGGTGGGGAGACCCAGTACTTC. Amino acids: CSATVWPGGETQYF.

This clonotype was observed a handful of times. The chain recombines TRBV6-2 or TRBV6-3 with TRBJ2-7; either TRBD1 or TRBD2 may supply D (6 bases each). The germline CDR1 and CDR2 sequences are MNHEY and SVGEGT. The V end lost 3 bases, the J end lost 6 bases, and 15 bases lay between the germline ends. The CDR3 covers 14 residues. The CDR3 reads CASSYGTGASEQYV. The CDR3 DNA follows: TGTGCCAGCAGTTATGGGACGGGGGCATCCGAGCAGTACGTC.

The chain has TRBV9 and TRBJ2-3; D uncertain. Germline V CDR1 and CDR2: SGDLS, YYNGEE. Trimming cost V 0 bases and J 2 bases, with 10 bases left between them. CDR3 length: 15 amino acids. CDR3 loop: CASSVGERHTDTQYF. CDR3 DNA sequence: TGTGCCAGCAGCGTAGGAGAACGCCACACAGATACGCAGTATTTT. Drawing the rest from reference TRBV9 and TRBJ2-3, the complete variable domain is DSGVTQTPKHLITATGQRVTLRCSPRSGDLSVYWYQQSLDQGLQFLIQYYNGEERAKGNILERFSAQQFPDLHSELNLSSLELGDSALYFCASSVGERHTDTQYFGPGTRLTVL.

J is TRBJ2-3 and V is TRBV15; TRBD2 matches at 9 bases. Germline loops: CDR1 LNHNV, CDR2 YYDKDF (reference sequence). The CDR3 contains 14 residues. Germline trimming cut 7 bases from V and 8 bases from J; bases unmatched to any gene: 10. CDR3 DNA sequence: TGTGCCACCACCGAGCGGGGGGCCCCCGGTACGCAGTATTTT. Residues: CATTERGAPGTQYF.

The chain recombines TRBV20-1 with TRBJ2-3, with D tentatively TRBD1 or TRBD2 (6 bases each). CDR1 is DFQATT and CDR2 is SNEGSKA in the germline V gene (reference sequence). The CDR3 totals 14 residues. The V end was cut by 1 base, the J end by 1 base, with 9 bases between. CDR3: CSARAGEGTDTQYF. The CDR3 nucleotides are TGCAGTGCTAGAGCAGGGGAGGGCACAGATACGCAGTATTTT.

This clonotype has more than one count but fewer than ten. This rearrangement joins TRBV6-2 or TRBV6-3 to TRBJ2-4, with 11 bases aligning to TRBD1. The CDR3 extends over 15 amino acids. The V and J ends lost 4 bases and 6 bases, in that order; junction bases with no gene match: 5. The germline gives CDR1 MNHEY, CDR2 SVGEGT. The CDR3 DNA reads as TGTGCCAGCAGTTTCCCCGGGACAGGGGGAAACATTCAGTACTTC. Its translation is CASSFPGTGGNIQYF.

This sequence joins TRBV20-1 and TRBJ1-5, with D unresolved. The CDR3 covers 14 residues. Germline V gene lookup returns CDR1 DFQATT and CDR2 SNEGSKA (reference sequence). V was clipped by 1 base and J by 4 bases, with 11 bases between them. CDR3 DNA: TGCAGTGCTAGAGTCGGCCTCGATAATCAGCCCCAGCATTTT. It specifies CSARVGLDNQPQHF.

The chain is built from TRBV9 and TRBJ1-2; TRBD1 agrees at 7 bases. Germline CDR1 reads SGDLS; CDR2 reads YYNGEE. CDR3 length equals 18 residues. Trimming removed 4 bases from V and 3 bases from J; junction bases left unmatched: 18. Here the CDR3 DNA reads TGTGCCAGCAGCTACCGGGACAGACCCCTCACGGGGGACTATGGCTACACCTTC. This encodes CASSYRDRPLTGDYGYTF.

This clonotype was found a few times. This chain uses TRBV9 with TRBJ1-6; D is undetermined. Trimming left V 2 bases short and J 2 bases short, with 5 bases between. Germline CDR1 reads SGDLS; CDR2 reads YYNGEE. This CDR3 comprises 14 residues. CDR3: CASSVDTYNSPLHF. The CDR3 region has the DNA TGTGCCAGCAGCGTTGATACCTATAATTCACCCCTCCACTTT.

The sample holds a few counts of this clonotype. The rearrangement uses TRBV7-9 and TRBJ2-3; TRBD2 is a possible D gene (5 bases). V lost 1 base and J lost 7, with 9 bases in between. This CDR3 is built from 13 residues. Germline V lookup: CDR1 SEHNR, CDR2 FQNEAQ (reference sequence). In nucleotides, the CDR3 is TGTGCCAGCAGCTTAGAGTCCGGGAATACGCAGTATTTT. Translated: CASSLESGNTQYF.

This clonotype was seen only a few times. The V call is TRBV9, the J call TRBJ1-6; D is undetermined. V dropped 3 bases and J dropped 10 bases, with 14 bases sitting between them. CDR3 length equals 14 residues. Germline V lookup: CDR1 SGDLS, CDR2 YYNGEE. The CDR3 DNA reads as TGTGCCAGCAGCGAAACCCTGGAGCCCTCACCCCTCCACTTT. This sequence encodes CASSETLEPSPLHF.

The rearrangement links TRBV12-3 or TRBV12-4 to TRBJ1-2; no firm D call. V lost 6 bases, J lost 8 bases, and 13 bases lay in between. This CDR3 is 12 amino acids long. The CDR3 spells CASSFPLRGYTF. The CDR3 DNA follows: TGTGCCAGCAGCTTTCCCCTGAGGGGCTACACCTTC.

This clonotype showed up just a few times. The V gene is TRBV6-6, the J gene TRBJ1-5; TRBD1 might be the D (5 bases). The length of the CDR3 is 15 residues. Germline CDR1 is MNHNY and CDR2 is SVGAGI (reference sequence). V was cut by 2 bases and J by 6 bases, with 14 bases left in between. DNA of the CDR3: TGTGCCAGCAGTTACAGGCAGCCAGGGAGTCAGCCCCAGCATTTT. This sequence encodes CASSYRQPGSQPQHF.

This clonotype was seen more than once but under ten times. This chain links TRBV20-1 with TRBJ2-2; 10 bases fit TRBD1. Germline trimming cut 1 base from V and 6 bases from J; bases unmatched to any gene: 8. This CDR3 has 16 residues. CDR1 is DFQATT, CDR2 SNEGSKA, per germline (reference sequence). CDR3 DNA sequence: TGCAGTGCTAGAGGGAAAGTGGGACAGGGGTCCGGGGAGCTGTTTTTT. The encoded protein is CSARGKVGQGSGELFF.

This chain connects TRBV5-6 to TRBJ1-6; D is unresolved. Germline CDR1 SGHDT, CDR2 YYEEEE. Trimming took off 5 bases at V and 8 bases at J, with 5 bases between the two ends. The CDR3 loop spans 11 amino acids. The CDR3: CASSAHSPLHF. The CDR3 region has the DNA TGTGCCAGCAGTGCTCATTCACCCCTCCACTTT. Filled out from reference TRBV5-6 and TRBJ1-6, the complete variable domain reads DAGVTQSPTHLIKTRGQQVTLRCSPKSGHDTVSWYQQALGQGPQFIFQYYEEEERQRGNFPDRFSGHQFPNYSSELNVNALLLGDSALYLCASSAHSPLHFGNGTRLTVT.

This clonotype was detected only a few times. J is TRBJ2-1 and V is TRBV6-1; D uncertain. Per the germline V gene, CDR1 is MNHNS and CDR2 is SASEGT. Trimming shortened V by 1 base and J by 8 bases, and 6 bases separated the two germline ends. The length of the CDR3 is 12 residues. CDR3 residues: CASSEGWDEQFF. The DNA for the CDR3 is TGTGCCAGCAGTGAAGGTTGGGATGAGCAGTTCTTC.

The table lists this clonotype with many counts. The CDR3 loop reads CSSWGAGGNEQFF. The CDR3 DNA is TGCAGCTCTTGGGGGGCAGGTGGGAATGAGCAGTTCTTC. This chain joins TRBV29-1 and TRBJ2-1; D could derive from TRBD1 or TRBD2 (6 bases each). V was cut by 8 bases and J by 7 bases, with 18 bases left in between. The germline V gene has CDR1 SQVTM and CDR2 ANQGSEA. The CDR3 loop spans 13 amino acids.